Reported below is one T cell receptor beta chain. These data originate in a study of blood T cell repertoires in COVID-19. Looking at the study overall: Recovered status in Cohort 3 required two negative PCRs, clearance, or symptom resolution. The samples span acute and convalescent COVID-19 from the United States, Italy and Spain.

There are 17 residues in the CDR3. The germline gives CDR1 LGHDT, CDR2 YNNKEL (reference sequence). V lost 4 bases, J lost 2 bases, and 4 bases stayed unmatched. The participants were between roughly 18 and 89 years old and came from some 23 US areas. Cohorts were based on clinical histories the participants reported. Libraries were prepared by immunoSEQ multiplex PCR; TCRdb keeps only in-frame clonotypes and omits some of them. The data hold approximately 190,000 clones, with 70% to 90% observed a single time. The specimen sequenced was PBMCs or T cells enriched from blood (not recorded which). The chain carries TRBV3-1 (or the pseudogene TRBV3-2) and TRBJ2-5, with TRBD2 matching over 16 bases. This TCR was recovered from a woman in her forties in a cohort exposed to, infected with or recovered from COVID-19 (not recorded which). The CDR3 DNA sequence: TGTGCCAGCAGCCTCGGGACTAGCGGGGGGGGACAAGAGACCCAGTACTTC. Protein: CASSLGTSGGGQETQYF.